One sample yielded the 32 T cell receptor beta chains listed below, sequenced in a study of T cells after posttransplantation cyclophosphamide. Profiling relied on immunoSEQ multiplex PCR, and the TCRdb table lists in-frame clones only, not all of them. The sample shows about 30,000 clones, no singletons; the ten largest hold approximately 2.6%. The sequenced material came from PBMCs. The receptor set was obtained from a woman aged 55-69 years in good health, CMV-negative, and a related stem cell transplant donor.

Only a few counts were recorded for this clone. This rearrangement joins TRBV5-1 to TRBJ2-7, with D possibly matching TRBD1 (5 bases). Trimming took off 4 bases at V and 2 bases at J, with 16 bases between the two ends. This CDR3 region has 15 residues. CDR1 and CDR2 from the germline V gene are SGHRS and YFSETQ. CDR3 loop: CASSMDTPTAYEQYF. CDR3 bases: TGCGCCAGCAGCATGGACACCCCAACCGCCTACGAGCAGTACTTC. The variable domain in full, completed from reference TRBV5-1 and TRBJ2-7, reads KAGVTQTPRYLIKTRGQQVTLSCSPISGHRSVSWYQQTPGQGLQFLFEYFSETQRNKGNFPGRFSGRQFSNSRSEMNVSTLELGDSALYLCASSMDTPTAYEQYFGPGTRLTVT.

The table lists this clone with many counts. The rearrangement links TRBV2 to TRBJ2-1; TRBD2 matches 12 bases. The germline gives CDR1 SNHLY, CDR2 FYNNEI. The V and J ends lost 6 bases and 7 bases, in that order; junction bases with no gene match: 7. The CDR3 totals 15 residues. The CDR3 sequence is CASSATSGSPNEQFF. The CDR3 bases are TGTGCCAGCAGCGCGACTAGCGGGAGCCCTAATGAGCAGTTCTTC.

At least ten counts were recorded for this clone. The chain recombines TRBV12-3 or TRBV12-4 with TRBJ2-2; D not certain. The CDR3 is 14 residues long. The V gene lost 0 bases and the J gene lost 3 bases, with 5 bases spanning the gap. CDR3 DNA: TGTGCCAGCAGTTTAGCGGGCGACACCGGGGAGCTGTTTTTT. Amino acids: CASSLAGDTGELFF.

This clone was observed many times. The genes are TRBV10-1 and TRBJ1-3; D remains ambiguous. This CDR3 is 15 amino acids long. Trimming shortened V by 4 bases and J by 7 bases, and 17 bases separated the two germline ends. The germline gives CDR1 WNHNN, CDR2 SYGVQD (reference sequence). The DNA for the CDR3 is TGCGCCAGCAGTGCGGACGGAGTCTCGGGGAACACCATATATTTT. Its translation is CASSADGVSGNTIYF.

This chain joins TRBV6-2 or TRBV6-3 and TRBJ2-3; tentative D call: TRBD1 (5 bases). CDR1 is MNHEY, CDR2 SVGEGT, per germline. V lost 2 bases and J 3 bases, leaving 15 bases between the germline ends. This CDR3 has 16 amino acids. This CDR3 is CASSYRGSGTTDTQYF. CDR3 nucleotides: TGTGCCAGCAGTTACAGGGGATCCGGCACAACAGATACGCAGTATTTT.

This clone was observed at least ten times. The genes are TRBV6-6 and TRBJ2-2; no definite D call. Trimming removed 4 bases from V and 0 bases from J, with 12 bases in between. The CDR3 consists of 16 residues. The V gene's germline CDR1 is MNHNY and CDR2 SVGAGI (reference sequence). CDR3 in amino acids: CASSSDSPSNTGELFF. The CDR3 DNA sequence: TGTGCCAGCAGTTCCGACTCCCCCTCGAACACCGGGGAGCTGTTTTTT.

This clone was detected a few times. The chain has TRBV30 and TRBJ1-5, with TRBD1 as a possible D gene (5 bases). The length of the CDR3 is 12 residues. Per the germline V gene, CDR1 is GTSNPN and CDR2 is SVGIG (reference sequence). With 3 bases removed from V and 5 bases from J, the gap between germline ends came to 8 bases. This CDR3 is CAWRQGDQPQHF. The CDR3 DNA reads as TGTGCCTGGAGGCAGGGAGATCAGCCCCAGCATTTT. Looking up the rest from reference TRBV30 and TRBJ1-5 gives the full variable domain: SQTIHQWPATLVQPVGSPLSLECTVEGTSNPNLYWYRQAAGRGLQLLFYSVGIGQISSEVPQNLSASRPQDRQFILSSKKLLLSDSGFYLCAWRQGDQPQHFGDGTRLSIL.

This clone showed up many times. The rearrangement joins TRBV19 to TRBJ2-1, with D possibly matching TRBD2 (6 bases). Germline V gene sequence: CDR1 LNHDA, CDR2 SQIVND (reference sequence). The CDR3 has 17 amino acids. V lost 3 bases to trimming and J lost 2 bases, with 17 bases between them. CDR3 region: CASSILPTSSAYNEQFF. CDR3 sequence (DNA): TGTGCCAGTAGTATTCTCCCAACTAGCTCAGCCTACAATGAGCAGTTCTTC.

The V call is TRBV6-6, the J call TRBJ1-1; no reliable D call. CDR3 size: 13 residues. V was cut by 6 bases and J by 0 bases, with 8 bases left in between. In germline, CDR1 is MNHNY, CDR2 SVGAGI (reference sequence). CDR3 protein: CASRWQMNTEAFF. In DNA form, the CDR3 reads TGTGCCAGCAGGTGGCAAATGAACACTGAAGCTTTCTTT.

The chain employs TRBV12-3 or TRBV12-4 and TRBJ1-2; a weak D match, TRBD1 (6 bases). This CDR3 is built from 15 residues. V lost 6 bases and J 5 bases, leaving 19 bases between the germline ends. CDR3 in amino acids: CASSPGVGLKYGYTF. CDR3 DNA: TGTGCCAGCAGCCCAGGGGTAGGGCTCAAGTATGGCTACACCTTC.

The DNA for the CDR3 is TGCGCCAGCAGCTTGGCCCCGGACAATGAGCAGTTCTTC. It is translated as CASSLAPDNEQFF. This sequence joins TRBV5-1 and TRBJ2-1, with D hard to call. V was pared by 0 bases and J by 5 bases, with 6 bases between. The CDR3 is 13 residues long. Germline values: CDR1 SGHRS, CDR2 YFSETQ.

This clone was counted ten times or more. J is TRBJ1-5 and V is TRBV7-2; the match to TRBD1 covers 7 bases. The CDR3 totals 14 residues. V lost 3 bases, J lost 6 bases, and 5 bases stayed unmatched. CDR1 is SGHTA and CDR2 is FQGNSA in the germline V gene. The CDR3 is CASSFGQATQPQHF. Written as DNA, the CDR3 is TGTGCCAGCAGCTTTGGACAGGCGACTCAGCCCCAGCATTTT.

This clone was seen ten or more times. The chain has TRBV10-1 and TRBJ2-6; D unclear. Trimming cost V 2 bases and J 0 bases, with 5 bases left between them. There are 15 residues in the CDR3. CDR1 WNHNN and CDR2 SYGVQD come from the germline V gene (reference sequence). The CDR3 is CASSEGLSGANVLTF. DNA for the CDR3: TGCGCCAGCAGTGAGGGGCTCTCTGGGGCCAACGTCCTGACTTTC.

In its sample, this clone was seen many times. This rearrangement joins TRBV18 to TRBJ1-1; 10 positions agree with TRBD1. The germline gives CDR1 KGHSH, CDR2 LQKENI. The CDR3 is 13 residues long. Trimming cost V 3 bases and J 11 bases; bases outside gene matches: 6. The CDR3 DNA is TGTGCCAGCTCACCGAGGGACAGGGGCATCGCTTTCTTT. This gives the protein CASSPRDRGIAFF.

There are many counts of this clone. This sequence joins TRBV4-3 and TRBJ1-3; 8 nucleotides match TRBD1. This CDR3 has 16 amino acids. Germline CDR1 LGHNA, CDR2 YSLEER. V dropped 0 bases and J dropped 2; count of bases not matched to a gene: 3. Here the CDR3 reads CASSQDWTGPGNTIYF. The CDR3 DNA is TGCGCCAGCAGCCAAGATTGGACAGGGCCTGGAAACACCATATATTTT.

This clone was recorded many times. This chain links TRBV19 with TRBJ2-1; 8 bases match TRBD2. The CDR3 is 15 residues long. Germline V gene data show CDR1 as LNHDA and CDR2 as SQIVND (reference sequence). The junction had 10 bases not matched to a gene; V was cut back by 5 bases and J by 7 bases. The CDR3 sequence: CASSPPSGSRNEQFF. In DNA form, the CDR3 reads TGTGCCAGTAGTCCCCCCAGCGGGAGTAGAAATGAGCAGTTCTTC.

This clone came up many times. The chain recombines TRBV12-3 or TRBV12-4 with TRBJ2-7, with TRBD2 identical over 11 bases. The junction had 7 bases not matched to a gene; V was cut back by 3 bases and J by 6 bases. The CDR3 runs 15 residues. In nucleotides, the CDR3 is TGTGCCAGCAGTTTCGTAGCGGGAGGGCCTGGCGAGCAGTACTTC. Protein: CASSFVAGGPGEQYF.

This clone was picked up many times. This sequence joins TRBV7-9 and TRBJ2-7; 15 bases align to TRBD2. Per the germline V gene, CDR1 is SEHNR and CDR2 is FQNEAQ (reference sequence). The J segment lost 0 bases and the V segment lost 5 bases, leaving 8 bases of the junction unmatched. This CDR3 is built from 18 residues. CDR3 amino acids: CASSPGLAGGRSSYEQYF. The CDR3 nucleotides are TGTGCCAGCAGCCCGGGACTAGCGGGAGGACGGAGCTCCTACGAGCAGTACTTC.

Only a few counts were recorded for this clone. The chain couples TRBV9 to TRBJ2-3; 12 positions agree with TRBD2. Germline CDR1 and CDR2: SGDLS and YYNGEE. The CDR3 runs to 17 residues. V lost 3 bases and J lost 3; bases outside the gene matches: 8. CDR3 DNA: TGTGCCAGCAGCGCTAGCGGGAGGGCCTTTGTGACAGATACGCAGTATTTT. This codes for CASSASGRAFVTDTQYF.

The chain joins TRBV30 to TRBJ1-1; no clear D gene. V dropped 3 bases and J dropped 6 bases, with 8 bases sitting between them. This CDR3 region has 11 residues. The germline gives CDR1 GTSNPN, CDR2 SVGIG (reference sequence). The CDR3 coding sequence is TGTGCCTGGAGGAATAAGGCTGAAGCTTTCTTT. It codes for CAWRNKAEAFF.

This clone was detected many times. This chain links TRBV6-5 with TRBJ1-3; unclear D gene. Trimming removed 6 bases at V and 7 bases at J, with 7 bases between. This CDR3 contains 11 residues. The germline CDR1 and CDR2 sequences are MNHEY and SVGAGI. CDR3 residues: CASRSPNTIYF. CDR3 DNA: TGTGCCAGCAGGTCCCCGAACACCATATATTTT.

This clone was observed at least ten times. The V call is TRBV7-2, the J call TRBJ1-5, with 8 positions matching TRBD1. The ends lost 1 base at V and 7 bases at J; junction bases unmatched: 6. Per the germline V gene, CDR1 is SGHTA and CDR2 is FQGNSA. The CDR3 consists of 15 residues. The chain's CDR3 is CASSLGTGLQQPQHF. CDR3 in DNA: TGTGCCAGCAGCTTAGGGACAGGGCTTCAACAGCCCCAGCATTTT.

This clone was detected many times. This chain connects TRBV7-2 to TRBJ2-1; the D is unclear. The V and J ends lost 5 bases and 5 bases respectively, with 4 bases between them. This CDR3 is 11 amino acids long. The germline CDR1 and CDR2 sequences are SGHTA and FQGNSA. The CDR3 spells CASSPDNEQFF. The DNA of the CDR3 is TGTGCCAGCAGCCCAGACAATGAGCAGTTCTTC. Complete variable domain (other parts from reference TRBV7-2 and TRBJ2-1): GAGVSQSPSNKVTEKGKDVELRCDPISGHTALYWYRQSLGQGLEFLIYFQGNSAPDKSGLPSDRFSAERTGGSVSTLTIQRTQQEDSAVYLCASSPDNEQFFGPGTRLTVL.

This clone was seen at least ten times. The chain employs TRBV28 and TRBJ2-6; D ambiguous. The V gene lost 5 bases and the J gene lost 0 bases, with 5 bases spanning the gap. CDR1 is MDHEN and CDR2 is SYDVKM in the germline V gene. CDR3 length: 14 amino acids. The CDR3 DNA reads TGTGCCAGCAGTATTCGCTCTGGGGCCAACGTCCTGACTTTC. This gives the protein CASSIRSGANVLTF.

This clone was seen repeatedly, ten times or more. The rearrangement joins TRBV9 to TRBJ2-2; D may be TRBD1 (6 bases). Looked up from germline, CDR1 is SGDLS and CDR2 is YYNGEE. V was shortened by 2 bases and J by 5 bases, with 10 bases between the two germline ends. The CDR3 runs to 14 residues. CDR3 loop: CASSVLTGTGELFF. The DNA of the CDR3 is TGTGCCAGCAGCGTGCTGACAGGAACCGGGGAGCTGTTTTTT.

This clone was observed a handful of times. This chain uses TRBV9 with TRBJ1-6; no clear D. Germline V gene sequence: CDR1 SGDLS, CDR2 YYNGEE. CDR3 length equals 14 residues. V was shortened by 2 bases and J by 8 bases, with 11 bases between the two germline ends. Here the CDR3 reads CASSVTQKDSPLHF. DNA for the CDR3: TGTGCCAGCAGCGTGACACAGAAGGATTCACCCCTCCACTTT.

This clone was detected ten times or more. The chain combines TRBV28 with TRBJ1-2, with a tentative D call TRBD1 (5 bases). Germline V gene sequence: CDR1 MDHEN, CDR2 SYDVKM. Trimming removed 5 bases from V and 8 bases from J, with 12 bases in between. The length of the CDR3 is 12 residues. CDR3 sequence: CASSSPGYGYTF. DNA of the CDR3: TGTGCCAGCAGTAGCCCAGGGTACGGCTACACCTTC.

The CDR3 coding sequence is TGTGCCAGCAGCGTAACAGGGGCGAACACCGGGGAGCTGTTTTTT. Protein: CASSVTGANTGELFF. V and J are TRBV9 and TRBJ2-2, with 7 nucleotides matching TRBD1. This CDR3 is 15 amino acids long. Germline CDR1 SGDLS, CDR2 YYNGEE. V lost 1 base to trimming and J lost 0 bases; unmatched junction nucleotides: 0.

This clone was seen many times. In the same sample, other DNA sequences code for this CDR3. CDR3 loop: CASSQTGNQPQHF. CDR3 bases: TGTGCCAGCAGCCAAACAGGCAATCAGCCCCAGCATTTT. The chain links TRBV14 to TRBJ1-5; D unresolved. CDR1 and CDR2 (germline): SGHDN, FVKESK. V dropped 2 bases and J dropped 2 bases, with 4 bases sitting between them. CDR3 length: 13 amino acids. Looking up the rest from reference TRBV14 and TRBJ1-5 gives the full variable domain: EAGVTQFPSHSVIEKGQTVTLRCDPISGHDNLYWYRRVMGKEIKFLLHFVKESKQDESGMPNNRFLAERTGGTYSTLKVQPAELEDSGVYFCASSQTGNQPQHFGDGTRLSIL.

This clone was counted only a few times. This chain joins TRBV12-5 and TRBJ2-7, with 10 bases that match TRBD1. The CDR3 is 12 amino acids. Germline V gene data show CDR1 as LGHNT and CDR2 as FRNRAP. Trimming took 10 bases from V and 5 from J; bases not matched to a gene: 5. The CDR3 sequence: CATGTGDHEQYF. The CDR3 DNA is TGTGCTACTGGGACAGGGGACCACGAGCAGTACTTC.

This clone came up many times. The chain is built from TRBV18 and TRBJ1-4; TRBD1 matches 10 bases. CDR3 size: 15 residues. The germline gives CDR1 KGHSH, CDR2 LQKENI. The V and J ends lost 5 bases and 6 bases, in that order; junction bases with no gene match: 6. In nucleotides, the CDR3 is TGTGCCAGCTCAGGGACAGGGGTGACCTATGAAAAACTGTTTTTT. Translated, it gives CASSGTGVTYEKLFF.

This clone has ten or more counts. The chain links TRBV4-2 to TRBJ2-1; 7 bases map to TRBD2. The CDR3 consists of 16 residues. The ends lost 0 bases at V and 8 bases at J; junction bases unmatched: 10. The germline gives CDR1 LGHNA, CDR2 YNFKEQ. Here the CDR3 DNA reads TGTGCCAGCAGCCAAGATCACCAGCGGGGCGTTGATGAGCAGTTCTTC. Its translation: CASSQDHQRGVDEQFF.